The next 18 T cell receptor beta chains were all read from a single sample in a study of T cells in Graves' hyperthyroidism and ophthalmopathy. TCR beta CDR3 regions were amplified from RNA. In the first-round RT-PCR of the TCR CDR3, the HTBI primer set was used. TCRdb used MiXCR to reprocess the multiplex PCR reads, holding one entry per CDR3 protein. This table has hundreds of thousands of distinct CDR3 sequences, about a third appearing once. The sequencing sample was made of blood. The receptors stem from a woman aged 40 to 55 with Graves' hyperthyroidism.

The chain links TRBV11-2 to TRBJ2-7; TRBD2 agrees at 7 bases. The CDR3 length is 18 residues. Looked up from germline, CDR1 is SGHAT and CDR2 is FQNNGV. The ends lost 1 base at V and 1 base at J; junction bases unmatched: 13. CDR3 sequence: CASSLVWGRASQSYEQYF. The CDR3, as DNA: TGTGCCAGCAGCTTAGTATGGGGGAGGGCTTCCCAATCCTACGAGCAGTACTTC.

This clonotype was seen a handful of times. The chain links TRBV12-3 or TRBV12-4 to TRBJ2-7, with 11 bases lining up with TRBD1. This CDR3 has 18 residues. V was clipped by 4 bases and J by 4 bases; unmatched bases: 15. CDR3: CASSYSIPDRGRMYEQYF. The CDR3 nucleotides read TGTGCCAGCAGTTACTCGATTCCGGACAGGGGGCGAATGTACGAGCAGTACTTC.

The chain couples TRBV6-5 to TRBJ1-2; 7 bases match TRBD1. CDR1 is MNHEY and CDR2 is SVGAGI in the germline V gene. This CDR3 has 14 residues. V was pared by 7 bases and J by 4 bases, with 9 bases of the junction left unmatched. The CDR3 here is CASNQGQEAYGYTF. Here the CDR3 DNA reads TGTGCCAGCAACCAAGGACAGGAGGCCTATGGCTACACCTTC.

The chain employs TRBV29-1 and TRBJ1-2; D perhaps matches TRBD1 (5 bases). CDR3 length: 12 residues. Germline assignment: CDR1 SQVTM and CDR2 ANQGSEA. Trimming shortened V by 8 bases and J by 8 bases, and 18 bases separated the two germline ends. In nucleotides, the CDR3 is TGCAGCTCACCGGACACGAAAGGAGGCTACACCTTC. Amino acid sequence: CSSPDTKGGYTF. Full variable domain (outside the CDR3, taken from reference TRBV29-1 and TRBJ1-2): SAVISQKPSRDICQRGTSLTIQCQVDSQVTMMFWYRQQPGQSLTLIATANQGSEATYESGFVIDKFPISRPNLTFSTLTVSNMSPEDSSIYLCSSPDTKGGYTFGSGTRLTVV.

This chain connects TRBV10-1 to TRBJ1-5; the D is unclear. CDR1 is WNHNN and CDR2 is SYGVQD in the germline V gene (reference sequence). Trimming shortened V by 8 bases and J by 4 bases, and 15 bases separated the two germline ends. CDR3 length: 14 residues. CDR3: CASPKRIGNQPQHF. CDR3 coding DNA: TGCGCCAGCCCGAAGAGGATAGGAAATCAGCCCCAGCATTTT.

The gene calls are TRBV6-5 and TRBJ2-5; D possibly corresponds to TRBD1 (5 bases). V was shortened by 7 bases and J by 5 bases, with 20 bases between the two germline ends. The CDR3 consists of 15 residues. Germline CDR1 is MNHEY and CDR2 is SVGAGI. CDR3 DNA sequence: TGTGCCAGCACCGTTGGTGCAGGGTGGCTGGAGACCCAGTACTTC. It encodes CASTVGAGWLETQYF.

This clonotype was seen a handful of times. The CDR3 bases are TGTGCCAGCAGCTTGGATCCAGGGGCGGTCGGAGAGCTGTTTTTT. Amino acids: CASSLDPGAVGELFF. V is TRBV5-5 and J is TRBJ2-2; a weak D match, TRBD1 (6 bases). The CDR3 extends over 15 amino acids. The germline V and J ends were trimmed by 0 bases and 11 bases, with 17 bases remaining between them. Germline CDR1 SGHKS, CDR2 YYEKEE (reference sequence).

This clonotype was recorded many times. The chain carries TRBV12-3 or TRBV12-4 and TRBJ1-1; D might be TRBD1 (6 bases). This CDR3 contains 12 residues. V lost 6 bases and J 6 bases, leaving 11 bases between the germline ends. Here the CDR3 reads CASRRTAPEAFF. CDR3 in DNA: TGTGCCAGCAGGAGGACAGCTCCTGAAGCTTTCTTT.

The chain carries TRBV7-8 and TRBJ1-4; D gene uncertain. Trimming stripped 0 bases from V and 1 base from J, with 6 bases between. The CDR3 sequence is 15 residues long. In germline, CDR1 is SGHVS, CDR2 FQNEAQ. As DNA, the CDR3 is TGTGCCAGCAGCTTAGCGGGGTTAACTAATGAAAAACTGTTTTTT. It translates to CASSLAGLTNEKLFF. Combining the CDR3 with reference TRBV7-8 and TRBJ1-4 gives the whole variable domain GAGVSQSPRYKVAKRGQDVALRCDPISGHVSLFWYQQALGQGPEFLTYFQNEAQLDKSGLPSDRFFAERPEGSVSTLKIQRTQQEDSAVYLCASSLAGLTNEKLFFGSGTQLSVL.

The chain is built from TRBV7-9 and TRBJ2-5, with no clear D. CDR1 and CDR2 from the germline V gene are SEHNR and FQNEAQ (reference sequence). V dropped 5 bases and J dropped 3 bases, with 19 bases sitting between them. The CDR3 consists of 16 residues. The chain's CDR3 is CASSLRGGRDEETQYF. CDR3 coding DNA: TGTGCCAGCAGCCTTCGCGGCGGCCGAGATGAAGAGACCCAGTACTTC. Full variable domain (missing parts from reference TRBV7-9 and TRBJ2-5): DTGVSQNPRHKITKRGQNVTFRCDPISEHNRLYWYRQTLGQGPEFLTYFQNEAQLEKSRLLSDRFSAERPKGSFSTLEIQRTEQGDSAMYLCASSLRGGRDEETQYFGPGTRLLVL.

This chain joins TRBV7-6 and TRBJ1-4; 7 bases match TRBD1. J gave up 4 bases and V 5 bases, and 13 bases lay outside the gene matches. Per the germline V gene, CDR1 is SGHVS and CDR2 is FNYEAQ. CDR3 length: 17 residues. CDR3 protein: CASSHRSRGRDNEKLFF. The DNA of the CDR3 is TGTGCCAGCAGCCACCGGTCTAGGGGGCGCGATAATGAAAAACTGTTTTTT.

Ten or more counts support this clonotype. The chain joins TRBV25-1 to TRBJ1-2, with TRBD1 identical over 7 bases. This CDR3 comprises 14 residues. CDR1 is MGHDK and CDR2 is SYGVNS in the germline V gene. The J segment lost 7 bases and the V segment lost 2 bases, leaving 7 bases of the junction unmatched. CDR3 bases: TGTGCCAGCAGTGAAACCCAGGGGGGACGTGGCTACACCTTC. It encodes CASSETQGGRGYTF.

As DNA, the CDR3 is TGTGCCAGTAGAGACACGGGGGAGAAGCCCCAGCATTTT. Its protein product is CASRDTGEKPQHF. V is TRBV19 and J is TRBJ1-5; TRBD1 might be the D (5 bases). V was shortened by 6 bases and J by 8 bases, with 14 bases between the two germline ends. CDR1 and CDR2 from the germline V gene are LNHDA and SQIVND (reference sequence). The CDR3 consists of 13 residues.

The chain recombines TRBV28 with TRBJ1-3; maybe TRBD1 (5 bases). The CDR3 consists of 14 residues. Looked up from germline, CDR1 is MDHEN and CDR2 is SYDVKM. V was pared by 4 bases and J by 2 bases, with 9 bases between. CDR3 amino acids: CASSSQGPGNTIYF. The CDR3 DNA reads as TGTGCCAGCAGTTCCCAGGGTCCTGGAAACACCATATATTTT.

A note on this clonotype: A read error may produce the germline difference seen at one junction end. This rearrangement joins TRBV7-4 to TRBJ2-6, with D perhaps being TRBD1 or TRBD2 (5 bases each). The CDR3 contains 17 residues. CDR1 is SGHVT and CDR2 is SQSDAQ in the germline V gene. CDR3 bases: TGCGCCAGCAGCCAAGAAGGGACCGGGGCTGGGGCCAACGTCCTGACTTTC. This sequence encodes CASSQEGTGAGANVLTF.

This clonotype was seen repeatedly, ten times or more. The chain combines TRBV20-1 with TRBJ1-2; a possible D gene is TRBD1 (6 bases). Germline lookup yields CDR1 DFQATT and CDR2 SNEGSKA (reference sequence). Between the trimmed V and J ends, which lost 6 bases and 8 bases, there was a span of 13 bases. The CDR3 has 11 residues. The DNA of the CDR3 is TGCAGTGCCTCAGGGGAGGGGGGCTACACCTTC. Protein sequence: CSASGEGGYTF.

There are a few counts of this clonotype. The CDR3 sequence is CAITRGSGSYEQYF. DNA of the CDR3: TGTGCCATCACCCGCGGGAGTGGCTCTTACGAGCAGTACTTC. This chain links TRBV10-3 with TRBJ2-7; 7 nucleotides agree with TRBD2. V lost 7 bases and J lost 4; bases outside the gene matches: 10. The CDR3 totals 14 residues. The germline V gene encodes CDR1 ENHRY and CDR2 SYGVKD.

In its sample, this clonotype was seen a few times. The chain carries TRBV10-3 and TRBJ2-5, with D unclear. Trimming cost V 5 bases and J 9 bases, with 7 bases left between them. Germline assignment: CDR1 ENHRY and CDR2 SYGVKD. This CDR3 region has 10 residues. CDR3 sequence reads: CAISSEAQYF. The CDR3 coding sequence is TGTGCCATCAGTTCCGAGGCCCAGTACTTC.